The sequence of this T cell receptor beta chain was determined in a study of OX40 agonist ivuxolimab in advanced cancers. Study at large: The mean age was roughly 60 years, ranging from 23 to 79, with 82.7% of participants male. The study's findings and limits: At 0.1 to 3.0 mg/kg, clonal expansion of CD4+ and CD8+ blood T cells had occurred by week 6. Clonal expansion in partial responders at 0.1-3.0 mg/kg ranked among the lowest.

Trimming cost V 6 bases and J 4 bases, with 8 bases left between them. The CDR3 has 12 amino acids. The germline CDR1 and CDR2 sequences are MNHEY and SMNVEV (reference sequence). If patients had autoimmune disease history or systemic immunosuppression, they were excluded. Generated by immunoSEQ multiplex PCR, the TCRdb table keeps only in-frame clones and is missing some. Counted here are 55,000 to 95,000 clones, just over 85% occurring once; the ten biggest clones make up 2.5% to 3.5%. Points on this clone: Its antigen remains unidentified.

Here the sequenced sample was CD4+ or CD8+ T cells sorted from blood, taken in a trial of the OX40 agonist ivuxolimab. This chain links TRBV27 with TRBJ2-3; D is uncertain. The receptor comes from an adult with an advanced solid tumor such as melanoma, head and neck, liver or kidney cancer. The CDR3 region has the DNA TGTGCCAGCAGCCGTATCCCAGATACGCAGTATTTT. Residues: CASSRIPDTQYF.